This section outlines one T cell receptor (beta chain) sequence together with its context. Its antigen is undetermined. The data were obtained in a study of shared clonotypes between healthy human individuals. The study's findings and limits: Among donors, clonotype sharing was expected to be affected by sequencing depth.

This table comes from immunoSEQ multiplex PCR, and its TCRdb copy is limited to in-frame clones, with some not included. The top ten clones hold approximately 1.7% of a sample with about 730,000 clones, about two thirds of them seen once. V shed 4 bases and J 3 bases; nucleotides not matched to a gene: 7. This CDR3 region has 16 residues. Germline lookup yields CDR1 SGHVS and CDR2 FQNEAQ. The sequencing input was memory CD4+ T cells sorted from blood. Subset described: CD45RA-negative fraction. This TCR was recovered from a woman under 40 in good health. V gene TRBV7-8 combines with J gene TRBJ2-1, with 9 bases fitting TRBD1. The CDR3 DNA sequence: TGTGCCAGCAGCTCTGCGAGGACAGGGGTCTACAATGAGCAGTTCTTC. Protein sequence: CASSSARTGVYNEQFF.